This T cell receptor (beta chain) comes out of a study of blood T cell repertoires in COVID-19. Study-wide background: Some COVID-19 samples were acute and others convalescent; all came from the United States, Italy and Spain. Sources were T cells, B-cell-depleted T cells, or PBMCs; the material itself was cDNA or gDNA.

Data came from immunoSEQ multiplex PCR; TCRdb stores just in-frame clones and leaves some out. The table has fewer than 350,000 clones, approximately 81% seen once. In assigning cohorts, the study relied on participant-reported clinical history. Two negative PCRs, clearance, or symptom resolution characterized the recovered Cohort 3 donors. V dropped 4 bases and J dropped 0; count of bases not matched to a gene: 12. Germline CDR1 is SGDLS and CDR2 is YYNGEE. The CDR3 runs to 18 residues. Material: PBMCs or T cells enriched from blood (not recorded which). The chain uses TRBV9 and TRBJ2-3; 9 nucleotides match TRBD1. The receptor comes from a woman between 45 and 65 years old who had recovered from COVID-19. CDR3 DNA: TGTGCCAGCAGCCCTCGTCCCGGGACAGGGATGAGCACAGATACGCAGTATTTT. It translates to CASSPRPGTGMSTDTQYF.